This is a list of T cell receptor beta chains from one sample in a study of early T cells in non-severe SARS-CoV-2 infection. TCRdb re-derived calls from the 5' RACE reads in MiXCR, one entry per CDR3 protein. The sample holds 70,000 to 75,000 distinct CDR3 sequences, 9% to 15% seen once. Sequencing used whole blood. These receptors were taken from an adult who was a healthcare worker with PCR-confirmed SARS-CoV-2 infection or an uninfected control (not recorded which). CDR3s include the opening cysteine and the closing phenylalanine or tryptophan. D genes are given only for firm matches. Clone size, where shown, is once, few, many, or a class for clones that have expanded.

J: TRBJ2-1; D: TRBD2; V: TRBV27; size: many; DNA: TGTGCCAGTGCCGTGAGACTAGCCCTCTCCTACAATGAGCAGTTCTTC; CDR3: CASAVRLALSYNEQFF
J: TRBJ2-1; D: TRBD1; V: TRBV11-2; size: many; DNA: TGTGCCAGCAGCCCAAGGGGGCCTACGGGCAATGAGCAGTTCTTC; CDR3: CASSPRGPTGNEQFF
J: TRBJ2-7; D: .; V: TRBV12-3/TRBV12-4; size: .; DNA: TGTGCCAGCAGTCCTACCGTTTTGCAAGTCTCCTACGAGCAGTACTTC; CDR3: CASSPTVLQVSYEQYF
J: TRBJ2-1; D: .; V: TRBV4-2; size: .; DNA: TGTGCCAGCAGCCCTGGAATTTCCAGCCTTTACAATGAGCAGTTCTTC; CDR3: CASSPGISSLYNEQFF
J: TRBJ2-5; D: TRBD2; V: TRBV11-2; size: many; DNA: TGTGCCAGCAGCTTAGCCGTCGGACTAGCGGGAGAAGAGACCCAGTACTTC; CDR3: CASSLAVGLAGEETQYF
J: TRBJ2-5; D: .; V: TRBV2; size: .; DNA: TGTGCCAGCAGTGTCAGGGGTGAGACCCAGTACTTC; CDR3: CASSVRGETQYF
J: TRBJ2-1; D: TRBD2; V: TRBV14; size: .; DNA: TGTGCCAGCAGCCAGGGACTAGCGGGACTCTACAATGAGCAGTTCTTC; CDR3: CASSQGLAGLYNEQFF
J: TRBJ2-2; D: .; V: TRBV20-1; size: many; DNA: TGCAGTGCTAGAGATGTTGAGTACTTGAACACCGGGGAGCTGTTTTTT; CDR3: CSARDVEYLNTGELFF
J: TRBJ1-6; D: .; V: TRBV18; size: few; DNA: TGTGCCAGCTCACCACCCAGGGAAGGAGGGTCACCCCTCCACTTT; CDR3: CASSPPREGGSPLHF
J: TRBJ1-5; D: .; V: TRBV20-1; size: few; DNA: TGCAGTGCTGTCCATAGCAATCAGCCCCAGCATTTT; CDR3: CSAVHSNQPQHF
J: TRBJ2-7; D: .; V: TRBV12-3/TRBV12-4; size: .; DNA: TGTGCCAGCAGCAAGGACTCCCAGGGCGAGCAGTACTTC; CDR3: CASSKDSQGEQYF
J: TRBJ2-2; D: TRBD1; V: TRBV5-1; size: many; DNA: TGCGCCAGCAGCTTGGAAGGGGGCGGGAACACCGGGGAGCTGTTTTTT; CDR3: CASSLEGGGNTGELFF
J: TRBJ2-1; D: .; V: TRBV5-1; size: many; DNA: TGCGCCAGCAGCTTACAGGGACTATCCTACAATGAGCAGTTCTTC; CDR3: CASSLQGLSYNEQFF